This TCR beta chain appears in the sequencing data of a study of CD8+CD57+ T cells in acquired aplastic anemia. Genomic DNA was employed as the template in profiling TCR beta VDJ and CDR3. TCRdb independently ran MiXCR on the reads; one entry per CDR3 protein. The data show about 220,000 distinct CDR3 sequences, with 34% seen just once and 0.9% to 1.2% held by the top ten. Looked up from germline, CDR1 is MNHNS and CDR2 is SASEGT. This CDR3 contains 13 residues. V was pared by 4 bases and J by 3 bases, with 8 bases between. This clonotype originated in a human donor in good health, serving as a control. This rearrangement joins TRBV6-1 to TRBJ2-3; D may be TRBD1 or TRBD2 (5 bases each). The specimen sequenced was sorted CD4+, CD8+, or CD8+CD57+ T cells (not recorded which) from PBMCs. The CDR3 coding sequence is TGTGCCAGCAGTGTCGAGGGGACAGATACGCAGTATTTT. Amino acids: CASSVEGTDTQYF.